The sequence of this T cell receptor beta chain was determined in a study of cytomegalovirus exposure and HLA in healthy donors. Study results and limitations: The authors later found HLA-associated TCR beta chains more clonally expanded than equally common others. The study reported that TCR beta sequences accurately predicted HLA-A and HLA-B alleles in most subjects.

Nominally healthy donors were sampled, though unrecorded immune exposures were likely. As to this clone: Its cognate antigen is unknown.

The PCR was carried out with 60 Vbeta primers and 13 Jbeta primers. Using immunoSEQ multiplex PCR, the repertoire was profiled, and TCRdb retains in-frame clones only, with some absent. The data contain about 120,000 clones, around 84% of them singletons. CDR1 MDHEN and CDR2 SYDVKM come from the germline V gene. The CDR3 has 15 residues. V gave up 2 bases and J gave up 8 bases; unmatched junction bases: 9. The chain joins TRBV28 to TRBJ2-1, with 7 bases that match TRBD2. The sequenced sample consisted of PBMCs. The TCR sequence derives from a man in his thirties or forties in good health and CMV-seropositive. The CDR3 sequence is CASSLKGGRGDEQFF. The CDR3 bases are TGTGCCAGCAGTTTAAAGGGCGGGAGAGGGGATGAGCAGTTCTTC. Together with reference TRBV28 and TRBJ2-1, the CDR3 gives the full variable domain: DVKVTQSSRYLVKRTGEKVFLECVQDMDHENMFWYRQDPGLGLRLIYFSYDVKMKEKGDIPEGYSVSREKKERFSLILESASTNQTSMYLCASSLKGGRGDEQFFGPGTRLTVL.